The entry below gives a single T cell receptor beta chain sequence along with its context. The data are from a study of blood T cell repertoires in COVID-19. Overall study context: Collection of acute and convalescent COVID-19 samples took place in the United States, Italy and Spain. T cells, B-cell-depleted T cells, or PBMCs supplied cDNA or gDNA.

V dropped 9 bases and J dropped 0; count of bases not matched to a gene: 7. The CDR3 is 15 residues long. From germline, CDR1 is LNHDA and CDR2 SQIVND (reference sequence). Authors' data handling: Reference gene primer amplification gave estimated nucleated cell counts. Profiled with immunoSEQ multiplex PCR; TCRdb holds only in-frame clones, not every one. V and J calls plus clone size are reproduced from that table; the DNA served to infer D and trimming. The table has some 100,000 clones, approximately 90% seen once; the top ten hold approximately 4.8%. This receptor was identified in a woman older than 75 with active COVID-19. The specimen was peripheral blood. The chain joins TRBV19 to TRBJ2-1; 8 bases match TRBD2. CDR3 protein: CASTKRESSYNEQFF. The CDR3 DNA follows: TGTGCCAGCACGAAGCGGGAGAGCTCCTACAATGAGCAGTTCTTC.